A single sample gave rise to the 10 T cell receptor beta chains below, sequenced in a study of monozygotic twins with inflammatory bowel disease. TCRdb reprocessed the 5' RACE reads, with one entry per CDR3 protein and no DNA. The listing contains about 450,000 distinct CDR3 sequences. Sequencing was performed on blood. The receptor set was obtained from a human donor with ulcerative colitis or Crohn's disease, or a healthy co-twin of an affected twin (not recorded which).

This chain joins TRBV29-1 and TRBJ2-4; TCRdb's D gene call, TRBD1, goes unchecked for lack of DNA. The CDR3 loop spans 14 amino acids. Germline V gene sequence: CDR1 SQVTM, CDR2 ANQGSEA. The CDR3 sequence is CSVEGGGAKNIQYF. Drawing the rest from reference TRBV29-1 and TRBJ2-4, the complete variable domain is SAVISQKPSRDICQRGTSLTIQCQVDSQVTMMFWYRQQPGQSLTLIATANQGSEATYESGFVIDKFPISRPNLTFSTLTVSNMSPEDSSIYLCSVEGGGAKNIQYFGAGTRLSVL.

The chain combines TRBV6-5 with TRBJ1-5; the TRBD1 assignment by TCRdb is unverifiable without DNA. The length of the CDR3 is 15 residues. CDR1 and CDR2 (germline): MNHEY, SVGAGI. This chain's CDR3 is CASSYEGTGGQPQHF.

J is TRBJ2-7 and V is TRBV7-2; TCRdb calls TRBD1, which cannot be checked without DNA. Germline V gives CDR1 SGHTA, CDR2 FQGNSA. The CDR3 runs to 11 residues. CDR3 sequence: CASSYGAEQYF.

This rearrangement joins TRBV2 to TRBJ1-1. The germline CDR1 and CDR2 sequences are SNHLY and FYNNEI. This CDR3 spans 14 amino acids. The CDR3: CASSARGRSTEAFF.

The chain employs TRBV18 and TRBJ1-1; TCRdb outputs TRBD1, but without DNA this stays unchecked. The CDR3 runs to 14 residues. The V gene's germline CDR1 is KGHSH and CDR2 LQKENI. The CDR3: CASSQGHQSTEAFF.

The chain is built from TRBV5-1 and TRBJ2-7; as DNA is missing, the TRBD1 call by TCRdb cannot be tested. CDR3 size: 17 residues. In germline, CDR1 is SGHRS, CDR2 YFSETQ. This CDR3 reads CASSLAPAGTGDYEQYF. Drawing the rest from reference TRBV5-1 and TRBJ2-7, the complete variable domain is KAGVTQTPRYLIKTRGQQVTLSCSPISGHRSVSWYQQTPGQGLQFLFEYFSETQRNKGNFPGRFSGRQFSNSRSEMNVSTLELGDSALYLCASSLAPAGTGDYEQYFGPGTRLTVT.

The chain links TRBV30 to TRBJ1-3. The CDR3 length is 16 residues. Germline CDR1 reads GTSNPN; CDR2 reads SVGIG (reference sequence). The chain's CDR3 is CAWMGSTKIGGNTIYF.

The chain is built from TRBV5-5 and TRBJ1-1; no DNA is available, so the TRBD1 call from TCRdb remains unchecked. The germline V gene encodes CDR1 SGHKS and CDR2 YYEKEE (reference sequence). The CDR3 covers 15 residues. The CDR3 protein is CASSSWGSGNTEAFF. The variable domain in full, with the rest retrieved from reference TRBV5-5 and TRBJ1-1, is DAGVTQSPTHLIKTRGQQVTLRCSPISGHKSVSWYQQVLGQGPQFIFQYYEKEERGRGNFPDRFSARQFPNYSSELNVNALLLGDSALYLCASSSWGSGNTEAFFGQGTRLTVV.

The chain combines TRBV12-3 or TRBV12-4 with TRBJ1-2. The CDR3 is 14 residues long. The CDR3 loop is CASSLILGGGGYTF.

This chain connects TRBV5-6 to TRBJ2-1; without DNA, the TCRdb call of TRBD2 cannot be checked. Germline V gives CDR1 SGHDT, CDR2 YYEEEE. This CDR3 has 16 amino acids. This CDR3 reads CASSPGVQRDPNEQFF.